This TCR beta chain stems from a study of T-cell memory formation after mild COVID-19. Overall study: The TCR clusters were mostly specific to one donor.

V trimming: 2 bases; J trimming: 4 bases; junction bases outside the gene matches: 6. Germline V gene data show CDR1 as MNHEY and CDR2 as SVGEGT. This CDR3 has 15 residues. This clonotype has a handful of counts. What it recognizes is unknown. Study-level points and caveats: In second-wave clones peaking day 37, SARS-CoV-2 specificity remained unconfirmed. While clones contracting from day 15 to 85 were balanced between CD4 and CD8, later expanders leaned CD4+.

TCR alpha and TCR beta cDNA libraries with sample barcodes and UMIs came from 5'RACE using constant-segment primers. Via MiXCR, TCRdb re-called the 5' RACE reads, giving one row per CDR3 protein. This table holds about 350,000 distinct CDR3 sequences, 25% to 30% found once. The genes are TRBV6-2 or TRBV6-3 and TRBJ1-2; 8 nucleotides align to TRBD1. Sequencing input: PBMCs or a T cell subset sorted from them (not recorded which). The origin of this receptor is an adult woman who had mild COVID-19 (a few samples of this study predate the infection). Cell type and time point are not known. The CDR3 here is CASSYNPGGGYGYTF. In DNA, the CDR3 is TGTGCCAGCAGTTACAATCCAGGGGGCGGCTATGGCTACACCTTC.